These 27 T cell receptor beta chains share one sample of origin, sequenced in a study of blood T cell repertoires in COVID-19. Some clones are missing from TCRdb's copy, which holds only in-frame ones; the method was immunoSEQ multiplex PCR. The sample consists of about 370,000 clones, about 89% of them appearing once. Sequencing was carried out using peripheral blood. These receptors were obtained from a woman in her twenties or thirties with COVID-19, enrolled during active disease.

This sequence joins TRBV2 and TRBJ1-6; no firm D call. V lost 4 bases and J 7 bases, leaving 8 bases between the germline ends. There are 13 residues in the CDR3. Per germline, CDR1 SNHLY and CDR2 FYNNEI. The CDR3 nucleotides are TGTGCCAGCAGTGTGTACATGAATTCACCCCTCCACTTT. Translating it yields CASSVYMNSPLHF.

The rearrangement joins TRBV11-2 to TRBJ2-7, with D perhaps matching TRBD1 (6 bases). Trimming pared 6 bases from V and 7 bases from J, leaving 16 bases between. The CDR3 sequence is 13 residues long. Germline V gene sequence: CDR1 SGHAT, CDR2 FQNNGV. The CDR3 sequence: CASSIGQREEQYF. As DNA, the CDR3 is TGTGCCAGCAGTATCGGACAGAGGGAGGAGCAGTACTTC.

The chain uses TRBV18 and TRBJ2-5, with a tentative D call TRBD2 (6 bases). V was shortened by 4 bases and J by 2 bases, with 8 bases between the two germline ends. Germline V gene data show CDR1 as KGHSH and CDR2 as LQKENI. This CDR3 comprises 13 residues. CDR3 bases: TGTGCCAGCTCACAGGGAGGACAAGAGACCCAGTACTTC. It translates to CASSQGGQETQYF.

The chain has TRBV5-4 and TRBJ2-5; 9 bases align to TRBD2. Germline V CDR1 and CDR2: SGHNT, YYREEE (reference sequence). This CDR3 is 16 amino acids long. Losses at the gene ends were 0 bases for V and 1 base for J; bases not matched to a gene: 4. CDR3 sequence reads: CASSLAMREGQETQYF. The CDR3 DNA is TGTGCCAGCAGCTTGGCCATGCGGGAGGGCCAAGAGACCCAGTACTTC. The complete variable domain, with remaining parts taken from reference TRBV5-4 and TRBJ2-5, reads ETGVTQSPTHLIKTRGQQVTLRCSSQSGHNTVSWYQQALGQGPQFIFQYYREEENGRGNFPPRFSGLQFPNYSSELNVNALELDDSALYLCASSLAMREGQETQYFGPGTRLLVL.

This chain links TRBV5-1 with TRBJ2-1; TRBD1 matches 7 bases. Germline V gives CDR1 SGHRS, CDR2 YFSETQ. The CDR3 extends over 15 amino acids. The junction had 7 bases not matched to a gene; V was cut back by 0 bases and J by 7 bases. As DNA, the CDR3 is TGCGCCAGCAGCTTGGATAACAGGGGCTGGAATGAGCAGTTCTTC. Its translation: CASSLDNRGWNEQFF. Together with reference TRBV5-1 and TRBJ2-1, the CDR3 gives the full variable domain: KAGVTQTPRYLIKTRGQQVTLSCSPISGHRSVSWYQQTPGQGLQFLFEYFSETQRNKGNFPGRFSGRQFSNSRSEMNVSTLELGDSALYLCASSLDNRGWNEQFFGPGTRLTVL.

The chain uses TRBV7-6 and TRBJ2-7, with D perhaps matching TRBD1 (5 bases). The germline V gene has CDR1 SGHVS and CDR2 FNYEAQ. Trimming stripped 2 bases from V and 2 bases from J, with 16 bases between. The CDR3 is 16 amino acids. The CDR3 bases are TGTGCCAGCAGCTTAAATGGGGCCCGCCCTGCCTACGAGCAGTACTTC. It specifies CASSLNGARPAYEQYF. The whole variable domain, remainder taken from reference TRBV7-6 and TRBJ2-7, is GAGVSQSPRYKVTKRGQDVALRCDPISGHVSLYWYRQALGQGPEFLTYFNYEAQQDKSGLPNDRFSAERPEGSISTLTIQRTEQRDSAMYRCASSLNGARPAYEQYFGPGTRLTVT.

This rearrangement joins TRBV5-1 to TRBJ2-3, with 7 bases matching TRBD2. Germline V gene data show CDR1 as SGHRS and CDR2 as YFSETQ. The CDR3 totals 14 residues. The V gene end was trimmed by 5 bases and the J gene end by 0 bases; junction bases not matched to a gene: 3. CDR3 nucleotide sequence: TGCGCCAGCAGTCGGGACTATAGCACAGATACGCAGTATTTT. Protein product: CASSRDYSTDTQYF.

The chain recombines TRBV7-5 with TRBJ1-2; the table's D gene call, TRBD1, was not cross checked with the DNA. TRBV7-5 is a pseudogene segment. The CDR3 consists of 14 residues. CDR3 sequence (DNA): TGTGCCAGAAGCCGCCGGGACAGTTCCGGCGGCTACACCTTC. Translated: CARSRRDSSGGYTF.

The CDR3 sequence is CASSESGRGLAEAFF. Written as DNA, the CDR3 is TGCGCCAGCAGTGAGTCCGGCAGGGGGCTGGCTGAAGCTTTCTTT. The chain employs TRBV10-1 and TRBJ1-1; 8 bases map to TRBD1. The length of the CDR3 is 15 residues. CDR1 and CDR2 from the germline V gene are WNHNN and SYGVQD (reference sequence). The V and J ends lost 0 bases and 6 bases, in that order; junction bases with no gene match: 6.

The chain is built from TRBV6-4 and TRBJ2-2; possible D gene TRBD1, 6 bases. The V end lost 6 bases, the J end lost 5 bases, and 16 bases lay between the germline ends. The germline CDR1 and CDR2 sequences are MRHNA and SNTAGT. CDR3 length: 15 residues. The CDR3 sequence is CASRISGVRTGELFF. CDR3 bases: TGTGCCAGCAGGATATCAGGGGTGCGTACCGGGGAGCTGTTTTTT.

The rearrangement uses TRBV5-3 and TRBJ1-1, with a weak D call TRBD1 (5 bases). TRBV5-3 is noted as an ORF with a role that remains uncertain. Trimming removed 0 bases from V and 0 bases from J, with 9 bases in between. The CDR3 contains 15 residues. CDR3 in amino acids: CARSLAPRVNTEAFF. Written as DNA, the CDR3 is TGTGCCAGAAGCTTGGCCCCCAGGGTGAACACTGAAGCTTTCTTT.

The chain is built from TRBV10-3 and TRBJ1-3; D not certain. Trimming stripped 4 bases from V and 0 bases from J, with 7 bases between. The CDR3 covers 14 residues. Per the germline V gene, CDR1 is ENHRY and CDR2 is SYGVKD. In nucleotides, the CDR3 is TGTGCCATCAGTGGAGGGAGCTCTGGAAACACCATATATTTT. This sequence encodes CAISGGSSGNTIYF.

The chain links TRBV3-1 (or the pseudogene TRBV3-2) to TRBJ1-4, with no clear D. The CDR3 is 15 residues long. The germline gives CDR1 LGHDT, CDR2 YNNKEL (reference sequence). Trimming left V 3 bases short and J 1 base short, with 9 bases between. The CDR3 nucleotides are TGTGCCAGCAGCCAGAGCACAGTAACTAATGAAAAACTGTTTTTT. This encodes CASSQSTVTNEKLFF.

The rearrangement links TRBV5-5 to TRBJ2-1, with TRBD2 matching over 10 bases. The CDR3 extends over 16 amino acids. J gave up 8 bases and V 0 bases, and 8 bases lay outside the gene matches. The V gene's germline CDR1 is SGHKS and CDR2 YYEKEE (reference sequence). The CDR3: CASSLAGLAGAHEQFF. As DNA, the CDR3 is TGTGCCAGCAGCTTGGCTGGGCTAGCGGGAGCACATGAGCAGTTCTTC.

The gene calls are TRBV28 and TRBJ2-7; TRBD2 matches 13 bases. This CDR3 contains 15 residues. The trim removed 3 bases at V and 4 bases at J, leaving 3 bases unmatched. The V gene's germline CDR1 is MDHEN and CDR2 SYDVKM. Here the CDR3 DNA reads TGTGCCAGCAGTTTTAGGACTAGCGGGAGTTACGAGCAGTACTTC. Translating it yields CASSFRTSGSYEQYF.

V gene TRBV6-5 combines with J gene TRBJ2-5; 7 bases map to TRBD2. CDR3 length: 16 amino acids. Germline CDR1 and CDR2: MNHEY and SVGAGI. V shed 0 bases and J 5 bases; nucleotides not matched to a gene: 9. Here the CDR3 DNA reads TGTGCCAGCAGTTACTCGAGCGGGACCGCGTGGGAGACCCAGTACTTC. Translating it yields CASSYSSGTAWETQYF.

This clone turned up a few times. The V gene is TRBV2, the J gene TRBJ1-4; D not certain. V lost 10 bases, J lost 8 bases, and 17 bases lay in between. Looked up from germline, CDR1 is SNHLY and CDR2 is FYNNEI. The CDR3 has 13 amino acids. CDR3 amino acids: CATAGSTEEKLFF. DNA of the CDR3: TGTGCCACAGCCGGGTCCACGGAAGAAAAACTGTTTTTT.

Of note for this clone: Distinct nucleotide sequences in the sample also encode this CDR3. V gene TRBV27 combines with J gene TRBJ2-5; 7 bases are a match to TRBD1. V lost 5 bases and J lost 3; bases outside the gene matches: 3. Germline V gene data show CDR1 as MNHEY and CDR2 as SMNVEV (reference sequence). The CDR3 runs 13 residues. As DNA, the CDR3 is TGTGCCAGCAGTCTCGGGACAGAAGAGACCCAGTACTTC. Its translation: CASSLGTEETQYF.

The chain couples TRBV2 to TRBJ2-5; a weak D match, TRBD2 (6 bases). This CDR3 has 12 residues. CDR1 is SNHLY, CDR2 FYNNEI, per germline. Trimming pared 6 bases from V and 5 bases from J, leaving 10 bases between. This CDR3 is CASRIGRETQYF. For the CDR3, the DNA is TGTGCCAGCAGGATAGGGAGGGAGACCCAGTACTTC.

The genes are TRBV30 and TRBJ2-7, with D possibly matching TRBD1 (6 bases). The germline gives CDR1 GTSNPN, CDR2 SVGIG (reference sequence). This CDR3 spans 13 amino acids. V was pared by 1 base and J by 4 bases, with 11 bases between. The DNA of the CDR3 is TGTGCCTGGAGTGCAGGGGCCAAGTACGAGCAGTACTTC. This gives the protein CAWSAGAKYEQYF.

The chain couples TRBV7-9 to TRBJ2-3, with 9 positions matching TRBD1. Unmatched junction bases numbered 4, after V lost 0 bases and J lost 3 bases. In germline, CDR1 is SEHNR, CDR2 FQNEAQ (reference sequence). The CDR3 sequence is 16 residues long. CDR3 amino acids: CASSLAPGQGTDTQYF. The CDR3 region has the DNA TGTGCCAGCAGCTTAGCGCCGGGACAGGGAACAGATACGCAGTATTTT. Looking up the rest from reference TRBV7-9 and TRBJ2-3 gives the full variable domain: DTGVSQNPRHKITKRGQNVTFRCDPISEHNRLYWYRQTLGQGPEFLTYFQNEAQLEKSRLLSDRFSAERPKGSFSTLEIQRTEQGDSAMYLCASSLAPGQGTDTQYFGPGTRLTVL.

The gene calls are TRBV11-2 and TRBJ2-3, with TRBD2 matching over 15 bases. The CDR3 sequence is 19 residues long. Germline trimming cut 7 bases from V and 6 bases from J; bases unmatched to any gene: 17. CDR1 is SGHAT, CDR2 FQNNGV, per germline. Here the CDR3 reads CASTNAAQGLAGGWDTQYF. CDR3 bases: TGTGCCAGCACCAACGCCGCCCAGGGACTAGCGGGAGGATGGGATACGCAGTATTTT.

The rearrangement uses TRBV6-2 or TRBV6-3 and TRBJ2-5; D is unresolved. Looked up from germline, CDR1 is MNHEY and CDR2 is SVGEGT. The CDR3 is 12 amino acids. The germline V and J ends were trimmed by 2 bases and 7 bases, with 8 bases remaining between them. CDR3 bases: TGTGCCAGCAGTTACCCCGAGGTGACCCAGTACTTC. This sequence encodes CASSYPEVTQYF.

The V and J genes are TRBV5-4 and TRBJ1-2; D not resolved. CDR1 and CDR2 (germline): SGHNT, YYREEE (reference sequence). V was cut by 2 bases and J by 8 bases, with 13 bases left in between. The CDR3 is 13 residues long. The CDR3 protein is CASSFSAVTGYTF. The CDR3 DNA reads as TGTGCCAGCAGCTTTTCGGCGGTCACGGGCTACACCTTC.

The chain uses TRBV10-3 and TRBJ1-1; no clear D gene. Germline CDR1 ENHRY, CDR2 SYGVKD. V was trimmed by 5 bases and J by 1 base, leaving 11 bases between them. The CDR3 is 14 residues long. The CDR3 bases are TGTGCCATCAGTATGAACTCAGGGAACACTGAAGCTTTCTTT. Translated: CAISMNSGNTEAFF.

The chain is built from TRBV7-6 and TRBJ2-7, with 7 bases lining up with TRBD1. The CDR3 length is 15 residues. CDR1 is SGHVS and CDR2 is FNYEAQ in the germline V gene. J lost 2 bases, V lost 5 bases, and 9 bases had no gene match. CDR3 loop: CASSPQGMGPYEQYF. CDR3 nucleotides: TGTGCCAGCAGCCCACAGGGGATGGGGCCCTACGAGCAGTACTTC.

The chain uses TRBV28 and TRBJ1-2; 8 bases align to TRBD1. V trimming: 5 bases; J trimming: 8 bases; junction bases outside the gene matches: 10. The CDR3 is 14 residues long. Looked up from germline, CDR1 is MDHEN and CDR2 is SYDVKM. The CDR3 protein is CASSGGTGLRGYTF. The CDR3 coding sequence is TGTGCCAGCAGTGGGGGGACAGGCCTTCGGGGCTACACCTTC.